This T cell receptor (beta chain) came from a study of blood T cells in healthy people across ages. PCR was performed a second time for roughly 7 to 12 cycles using a sample-barcoded 5' primer and a J-beta primer mix. TCRdb ran MiXCR on the 5' RACE reads and lists one entry per CDR3 protein. The sample contains approximately 780,000 distinct CDR3 sequences, approximately 24% of which appear only once. Total RNA, at least 6 micrograms per sample, came from PBMCs. There are many counts of this clonotype. Trimming at V came to 3 bases and at J to 2 bases, leaving 7 bases not matched to a gene. CDR1 is SGHVS, CDR2 FNYEAQ, per germline. The CDR3 covers 16 residues. These same records also appear under a second study, on T cells of mothers and their children.

The sample comprised blood. This clonotype was sampled from a boy aged 5-17 years in good health. The chain uses TRBV7-6 and TRBJ2-1; 7 bases fit TRBD2. The CDR3 nucleotides are TGTGCCAGCAGCTTGGGGCGGGGAGGGACCTACAATGAGCAGTTCTTC. It specifies CASSLGRGGTYNEQFF.